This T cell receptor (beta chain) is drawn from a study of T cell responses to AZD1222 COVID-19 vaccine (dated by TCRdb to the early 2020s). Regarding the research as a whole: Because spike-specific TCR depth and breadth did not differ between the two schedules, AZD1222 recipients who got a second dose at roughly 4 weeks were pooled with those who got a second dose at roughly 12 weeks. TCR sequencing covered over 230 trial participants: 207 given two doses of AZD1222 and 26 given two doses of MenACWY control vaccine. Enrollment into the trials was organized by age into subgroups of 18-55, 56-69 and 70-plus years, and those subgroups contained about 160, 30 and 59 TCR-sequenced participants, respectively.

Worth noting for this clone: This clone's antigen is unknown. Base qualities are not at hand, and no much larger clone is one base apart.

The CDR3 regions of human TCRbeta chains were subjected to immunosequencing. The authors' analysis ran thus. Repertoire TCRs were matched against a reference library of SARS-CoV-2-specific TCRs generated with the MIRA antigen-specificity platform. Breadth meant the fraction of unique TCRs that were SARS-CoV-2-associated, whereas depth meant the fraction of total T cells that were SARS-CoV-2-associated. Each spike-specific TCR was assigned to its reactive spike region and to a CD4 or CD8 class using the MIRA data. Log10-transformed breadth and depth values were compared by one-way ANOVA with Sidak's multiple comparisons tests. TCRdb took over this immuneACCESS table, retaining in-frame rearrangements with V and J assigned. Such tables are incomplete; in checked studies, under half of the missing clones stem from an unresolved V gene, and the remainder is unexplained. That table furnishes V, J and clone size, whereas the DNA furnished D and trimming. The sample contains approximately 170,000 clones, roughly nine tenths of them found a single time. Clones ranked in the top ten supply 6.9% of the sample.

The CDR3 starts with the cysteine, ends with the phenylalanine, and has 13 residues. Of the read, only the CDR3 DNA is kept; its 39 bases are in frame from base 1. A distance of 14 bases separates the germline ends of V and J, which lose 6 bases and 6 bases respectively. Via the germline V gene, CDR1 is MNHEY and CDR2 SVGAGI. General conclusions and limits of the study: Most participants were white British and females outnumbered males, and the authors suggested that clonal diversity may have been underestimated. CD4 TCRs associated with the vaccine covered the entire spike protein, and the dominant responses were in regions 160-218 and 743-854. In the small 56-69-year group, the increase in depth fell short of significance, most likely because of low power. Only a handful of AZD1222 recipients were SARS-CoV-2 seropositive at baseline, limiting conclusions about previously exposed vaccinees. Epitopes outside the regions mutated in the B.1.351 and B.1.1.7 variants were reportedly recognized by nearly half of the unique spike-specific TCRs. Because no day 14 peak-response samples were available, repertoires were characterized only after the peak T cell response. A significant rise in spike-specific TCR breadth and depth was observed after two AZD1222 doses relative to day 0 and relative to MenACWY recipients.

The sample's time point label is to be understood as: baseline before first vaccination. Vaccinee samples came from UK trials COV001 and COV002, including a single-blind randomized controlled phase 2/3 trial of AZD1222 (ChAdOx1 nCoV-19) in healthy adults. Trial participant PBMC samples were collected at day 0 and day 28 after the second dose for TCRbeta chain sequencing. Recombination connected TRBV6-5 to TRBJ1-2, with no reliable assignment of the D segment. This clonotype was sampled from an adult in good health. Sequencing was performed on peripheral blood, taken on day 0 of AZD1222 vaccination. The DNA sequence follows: TGTGCCAGCAGGCCCGGGCCCAGAGATGGCTACACCTTC. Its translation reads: CASRPGPRDGYTF.